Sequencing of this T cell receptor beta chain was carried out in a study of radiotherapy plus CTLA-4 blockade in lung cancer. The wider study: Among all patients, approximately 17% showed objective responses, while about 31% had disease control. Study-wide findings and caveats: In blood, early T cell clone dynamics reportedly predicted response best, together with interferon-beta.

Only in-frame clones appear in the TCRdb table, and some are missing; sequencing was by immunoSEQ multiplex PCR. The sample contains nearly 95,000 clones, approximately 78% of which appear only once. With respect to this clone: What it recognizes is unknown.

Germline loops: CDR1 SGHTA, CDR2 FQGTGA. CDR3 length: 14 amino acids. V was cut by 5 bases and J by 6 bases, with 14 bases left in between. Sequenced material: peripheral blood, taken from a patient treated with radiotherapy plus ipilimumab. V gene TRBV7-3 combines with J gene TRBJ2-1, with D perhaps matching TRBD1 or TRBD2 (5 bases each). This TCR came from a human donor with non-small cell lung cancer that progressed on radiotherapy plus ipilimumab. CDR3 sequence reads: CASSIPGRINEQFF. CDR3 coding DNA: TGTGCCAGCAGCATCCCGGGACGGATCAATGAGCAGTTCTTC.